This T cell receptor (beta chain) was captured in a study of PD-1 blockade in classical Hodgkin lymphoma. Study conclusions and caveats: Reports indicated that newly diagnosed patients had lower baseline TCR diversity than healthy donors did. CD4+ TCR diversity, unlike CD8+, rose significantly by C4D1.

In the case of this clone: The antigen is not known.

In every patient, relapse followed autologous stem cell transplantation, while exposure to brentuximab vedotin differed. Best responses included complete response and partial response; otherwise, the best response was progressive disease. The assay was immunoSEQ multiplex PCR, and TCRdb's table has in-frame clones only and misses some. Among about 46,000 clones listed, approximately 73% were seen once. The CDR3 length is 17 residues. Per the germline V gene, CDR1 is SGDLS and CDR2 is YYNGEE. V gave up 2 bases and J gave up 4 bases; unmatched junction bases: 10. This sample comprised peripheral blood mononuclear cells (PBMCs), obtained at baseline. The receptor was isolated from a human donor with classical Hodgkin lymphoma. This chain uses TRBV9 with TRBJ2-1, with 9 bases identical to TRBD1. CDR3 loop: CASSVAPRDRAYNEQFF. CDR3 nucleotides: TGTGCCAGCAGCGTGGCCCCCCGGGACAGGGCATACAATGAGCAGTTCTTC.